Described below is a single TCR beta chain sequence and its context. The record originates from a study of blood T cell repertoires in COVID-19. Turning to the study itself: Nucleic acid was either cDNA or gDNA, and it came from T cells, B-cell-depleted T cells, or PBMCs.

The germline V and J ends were trimmed by 2 bases and 6 bases, with 8 bases remaining between them. This CDR3 has 12 amino acids. The V gene's germline CDR1 is LGHDT and CDR2 YNNKEL (reference sequence). Original analysis: From reference gene primer amplification, estimates of nucleated cell counts were derived. Assay: immunoSEQ multiplex PCR; the TCRdb copy retains only in-frame clones and omits some. For V, J and clone size, that table is used; D and trimming come from the DNA. The sample contains approximately 220,000 clones, around 81% of which appear only once. This receptor was obtained from a woman aged 25-40 years who had recovered from COVID-19. The gene calls are TRBV3-1 (or the pseudogene TRBV3-2) and TRBJ2-7; D unclear. Material for sequencing was peripheral blood. CDR3 nucleotides: TGTGCCAGCAGCCAAACCTCACTCGAGCAGTACTTC. This translates into CASSQTSLEQYF.